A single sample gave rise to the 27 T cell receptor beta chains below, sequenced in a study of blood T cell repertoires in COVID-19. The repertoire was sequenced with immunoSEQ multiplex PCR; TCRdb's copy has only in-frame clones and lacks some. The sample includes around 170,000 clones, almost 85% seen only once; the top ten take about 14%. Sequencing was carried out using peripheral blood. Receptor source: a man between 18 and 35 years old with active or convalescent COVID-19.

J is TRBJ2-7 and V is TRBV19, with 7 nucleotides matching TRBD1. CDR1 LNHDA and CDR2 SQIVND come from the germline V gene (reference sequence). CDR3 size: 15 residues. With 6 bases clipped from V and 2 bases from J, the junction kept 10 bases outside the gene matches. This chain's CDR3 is CASSAPGQQPYEQYF. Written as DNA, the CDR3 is TGTGCCAGTAGCGCTCCGGGACAGCAACCCTACGAGCAGTACTTC.

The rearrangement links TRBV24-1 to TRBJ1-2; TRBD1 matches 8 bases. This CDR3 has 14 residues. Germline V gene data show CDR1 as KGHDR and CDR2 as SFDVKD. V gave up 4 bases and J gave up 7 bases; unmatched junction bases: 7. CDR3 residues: CATSESGTGSGYTF. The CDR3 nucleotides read TGTGCCACCAGTGAATCCGGGACAGGCTCTGGCTACACCTTC.

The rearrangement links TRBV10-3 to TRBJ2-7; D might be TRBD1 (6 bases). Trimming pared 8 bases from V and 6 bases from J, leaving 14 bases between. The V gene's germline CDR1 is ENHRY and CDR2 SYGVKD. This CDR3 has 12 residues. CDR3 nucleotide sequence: TGTGCCATCGGATTACAGGGTATCGAGCAGTACTTC. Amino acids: CAIGLQGIEQYF.

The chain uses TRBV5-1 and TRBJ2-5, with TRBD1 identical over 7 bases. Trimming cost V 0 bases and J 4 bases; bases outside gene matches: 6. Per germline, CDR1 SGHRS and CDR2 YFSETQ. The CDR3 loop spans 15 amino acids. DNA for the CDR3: TGCGCCAGCAGCTTGGCCGACAGGGACCGAGAGACCCAGTACTTC. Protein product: CASSLADRDRETQYF.

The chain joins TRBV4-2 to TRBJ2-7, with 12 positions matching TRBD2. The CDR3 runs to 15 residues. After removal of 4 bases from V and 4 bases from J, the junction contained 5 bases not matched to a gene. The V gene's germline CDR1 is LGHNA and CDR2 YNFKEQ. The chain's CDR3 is CASSRGLAGYYEQYF. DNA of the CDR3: TGTGCCAGCAGCCGCGGACTAGCGGGATATTACGAGCAGTACTTC.

In nucleotides, the CDR3 is TGTGCCAGCAGTTATAAGGGGCCAGAGGAATCACCCCTCCACTTT. As protein: CASSYKGPEESPLHF. This chain uses TRBV6-5 with TRBJ1-6; TRBD1 might be the D (5 bases). CDR1 and CDR2 (germline): MNHEY, SVGAGI. The CDR3 is made up of 15 amino acids. The V end lost 3 bases, the J end lost 10 bases, and 16 bases lay between the germline ends.

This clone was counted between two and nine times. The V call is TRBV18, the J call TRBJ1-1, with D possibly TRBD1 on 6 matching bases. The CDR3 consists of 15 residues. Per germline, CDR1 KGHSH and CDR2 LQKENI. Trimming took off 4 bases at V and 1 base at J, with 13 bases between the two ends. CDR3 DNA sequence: TGTGCCAGCTCACTAACCGGACAGCCGAACACTGAAGCTTTCTTT. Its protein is CASSLTGQPNTEAFF. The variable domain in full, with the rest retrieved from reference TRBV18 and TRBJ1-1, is NAGVMQNPRHLVRRRGQEARLRCSPMKGHSHVYWYRQLPEEGLKFMVYLQKENIIDESGMPKERFSAEFPKEGPSILRIQQVVRGDSAAYFCASSLTGQPNTEAFFGQGTRLTVV.

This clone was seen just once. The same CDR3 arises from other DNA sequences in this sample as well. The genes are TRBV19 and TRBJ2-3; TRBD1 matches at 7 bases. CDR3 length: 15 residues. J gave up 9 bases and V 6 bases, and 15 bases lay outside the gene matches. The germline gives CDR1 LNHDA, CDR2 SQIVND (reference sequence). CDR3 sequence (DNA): TGTGCCAGTAGCGACCGGGACAGCGCTATAATAACGCAGTATTTT. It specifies CASSDRDSAIITQYF. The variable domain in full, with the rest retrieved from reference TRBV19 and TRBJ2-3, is DGGITQSPKYLFRKEGQNVTLSCEQNLNHDAMYWYRQDPGQGLRLIYYSQIVNDFQKGDIAEGYSVSREKKESFPLTVTSAQKNPTAFYLCASSDRDSAIITQYFGPGTRLTVL.

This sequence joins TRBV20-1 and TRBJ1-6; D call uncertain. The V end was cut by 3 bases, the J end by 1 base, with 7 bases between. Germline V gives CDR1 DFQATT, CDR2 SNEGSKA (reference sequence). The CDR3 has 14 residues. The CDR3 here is CSASVGSYNSPLHF. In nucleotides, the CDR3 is TGCAGTGCTAGTGTCGGGTCCTATAATTCACCCCTCCACTTT.

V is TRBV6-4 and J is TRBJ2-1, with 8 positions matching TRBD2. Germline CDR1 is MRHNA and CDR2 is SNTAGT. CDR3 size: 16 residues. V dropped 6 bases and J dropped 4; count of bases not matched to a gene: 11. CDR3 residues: CASSRFTSGEYNEQFF. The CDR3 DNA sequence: TGTGCCAGCAGCCGGTTCACTAGCGGTGAATACAATGAGCAGTTCTTC.

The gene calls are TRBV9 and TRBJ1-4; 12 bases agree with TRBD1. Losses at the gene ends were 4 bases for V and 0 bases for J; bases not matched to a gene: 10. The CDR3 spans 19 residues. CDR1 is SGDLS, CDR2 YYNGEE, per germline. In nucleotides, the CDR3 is TGTGCCAGCAGCATCAACCCGGGACAGGGGGCGGCAACTAATGAAAAACTGTTTTTT. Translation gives CASSINPGQGAATNEKLFF.

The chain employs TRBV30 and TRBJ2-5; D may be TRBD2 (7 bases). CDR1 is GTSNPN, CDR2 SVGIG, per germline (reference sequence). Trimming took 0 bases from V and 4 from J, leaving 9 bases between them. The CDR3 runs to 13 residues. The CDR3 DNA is TGTGCCTGGAGTGTAGGGGGGGTAGAGACCCAGTACTTC. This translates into CAWSVGGVETQYF.

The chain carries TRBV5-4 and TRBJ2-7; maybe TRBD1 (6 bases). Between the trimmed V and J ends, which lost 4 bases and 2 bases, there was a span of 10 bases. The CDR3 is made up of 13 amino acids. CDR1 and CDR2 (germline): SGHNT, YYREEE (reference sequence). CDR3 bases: TGTGCCAGCAGCGGGACAAACACCTACGAGCAGTACTTC. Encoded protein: CASSGTNTYEQYF.

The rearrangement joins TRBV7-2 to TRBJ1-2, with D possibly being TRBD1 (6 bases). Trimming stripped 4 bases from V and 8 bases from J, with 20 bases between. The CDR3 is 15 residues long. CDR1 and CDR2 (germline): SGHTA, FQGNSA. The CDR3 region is CASSSRGADPRGYTF. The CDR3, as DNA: TGTGCCAGCAGCTCACGGGGGGCAGACCCTCGGGGCTACACCTTC.

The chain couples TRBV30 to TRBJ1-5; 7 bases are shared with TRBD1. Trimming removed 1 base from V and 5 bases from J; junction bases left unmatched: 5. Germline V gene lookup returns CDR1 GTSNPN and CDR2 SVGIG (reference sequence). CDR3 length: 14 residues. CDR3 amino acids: CAWSAGGVDQPQHF. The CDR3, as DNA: TGTGCCTGGAGTGCAGGGGGAGTTGATCAGCCCCAGCATTTT.

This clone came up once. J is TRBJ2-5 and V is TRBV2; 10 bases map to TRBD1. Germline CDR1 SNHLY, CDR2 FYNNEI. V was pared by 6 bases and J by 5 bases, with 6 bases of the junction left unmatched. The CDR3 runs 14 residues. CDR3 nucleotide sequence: TGTGCCAGCAGCCGGGACAGGGGTTGGGAGACCCAGTACTTC. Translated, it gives CASSRDRGWETQYF.

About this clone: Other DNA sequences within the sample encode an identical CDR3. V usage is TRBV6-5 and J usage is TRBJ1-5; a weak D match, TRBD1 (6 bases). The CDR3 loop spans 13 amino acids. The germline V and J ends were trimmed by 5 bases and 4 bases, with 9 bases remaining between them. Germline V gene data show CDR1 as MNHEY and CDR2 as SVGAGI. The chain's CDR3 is CASSPDRNQPQHF. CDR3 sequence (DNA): TGTGCCAGCAGTCCCGACAGGAATCAGCCCCAGCATTTT.

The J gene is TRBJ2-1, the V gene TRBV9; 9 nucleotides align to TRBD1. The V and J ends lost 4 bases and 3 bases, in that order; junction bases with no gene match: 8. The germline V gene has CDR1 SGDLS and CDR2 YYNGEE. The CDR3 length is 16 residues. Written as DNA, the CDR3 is TGTGCCAGCAGCTCCTCCGGGACAGGGATCTACAATGAGCAGTTCTTC. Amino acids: CASSSSGTGIYNEQFF.

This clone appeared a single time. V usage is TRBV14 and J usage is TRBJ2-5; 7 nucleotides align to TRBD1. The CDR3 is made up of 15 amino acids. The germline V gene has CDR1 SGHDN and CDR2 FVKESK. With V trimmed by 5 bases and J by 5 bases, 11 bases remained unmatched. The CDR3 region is CASSATTGTGETQYF. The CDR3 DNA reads TGTGCCAGCAGCGCGACGACAGGGACGGGGGAGACCCAGTACTTC.

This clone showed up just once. The CDR3 spells CASSLDRSYYGYTF. CDR3 DNA sequence: TGCGCCAGCAGCCTGGACAGGTCTTACTATGGCTACACCTTC. The chain combines TRBV5-1 with TRBJ1-2; 7 nucleotides align to TRBD1. This CDR3 spans 14 amino acids. CDR1 SGHRS and CDR2 YFSETQ come from the germline V gene. J gave up 3 bases and V 4 bases, and 6 bases lay outside the gene matches.

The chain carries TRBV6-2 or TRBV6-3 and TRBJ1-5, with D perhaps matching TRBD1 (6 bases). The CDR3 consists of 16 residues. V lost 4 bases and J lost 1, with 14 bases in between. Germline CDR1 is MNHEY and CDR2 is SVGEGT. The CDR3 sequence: CASSSQGGLSNQPQHF. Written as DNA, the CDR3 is TGTGCCAGCAGTTCACAGGGTGGGTTGAGCAATCAGCCCCAGCATTTT.

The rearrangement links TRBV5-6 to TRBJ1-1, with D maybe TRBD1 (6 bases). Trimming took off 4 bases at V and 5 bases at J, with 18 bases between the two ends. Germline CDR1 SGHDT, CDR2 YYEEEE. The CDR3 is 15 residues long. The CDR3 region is CASSPRPGGYTEAFF. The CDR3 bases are TGTGCCAGCAGCCCCCGGCCGGGGGGCTATACTGAAGCTTTCTTT. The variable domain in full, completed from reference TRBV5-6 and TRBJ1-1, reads DAGVTQSPTHLIKTRGQQVTLRCSPKSGHDTVSWYQQALGQGPQFIFQYYEEEERQRGNFPDRFSGHQFPNYSSELNVNALLLGDSALYLCASSPRPGGYTEAFFGQGTRLTVV.

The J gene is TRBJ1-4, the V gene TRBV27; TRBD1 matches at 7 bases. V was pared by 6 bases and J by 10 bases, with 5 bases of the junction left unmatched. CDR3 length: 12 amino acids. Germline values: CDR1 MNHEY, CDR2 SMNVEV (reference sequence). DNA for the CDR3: TGTGCCAGCAGAGCCCAGGGGGGAAAACTGTTTTTT. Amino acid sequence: CASRAQGGKLFF.

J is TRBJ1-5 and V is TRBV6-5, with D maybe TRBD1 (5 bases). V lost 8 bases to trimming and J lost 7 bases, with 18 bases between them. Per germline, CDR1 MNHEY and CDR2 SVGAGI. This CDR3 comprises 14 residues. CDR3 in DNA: TGTGCCAGCGGGGGGGGGAACCTTGACCAGCCCCAGCATTTT. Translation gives CASGGGNLDQPQHF.

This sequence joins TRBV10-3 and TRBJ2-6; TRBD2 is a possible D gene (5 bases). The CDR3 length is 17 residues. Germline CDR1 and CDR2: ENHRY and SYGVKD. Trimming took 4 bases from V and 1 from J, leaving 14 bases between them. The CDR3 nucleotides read TGTGCCATCAGTGTGGATTCATCGGGGTCTGGGGCCAACGTCCTGACTTTC. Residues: CAISVDSSGSGANVLTF.

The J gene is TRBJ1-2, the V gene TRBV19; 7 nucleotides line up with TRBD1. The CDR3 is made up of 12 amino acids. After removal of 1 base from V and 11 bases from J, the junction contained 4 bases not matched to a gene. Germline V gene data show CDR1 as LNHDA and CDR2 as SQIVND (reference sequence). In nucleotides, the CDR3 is TGTGCCAGTAGTATAGGGGACAGCTCATACACCTTC. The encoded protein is CASSIGDSSYTF.

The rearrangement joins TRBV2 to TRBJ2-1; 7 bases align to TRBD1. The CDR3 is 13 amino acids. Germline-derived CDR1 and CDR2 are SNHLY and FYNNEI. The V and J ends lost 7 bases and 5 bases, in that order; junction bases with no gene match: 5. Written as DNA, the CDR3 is TGTGCCAGCAAGAAGGACAGGAACAATGAGCAGTTCTTC. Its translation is CASKKDRNNEQFF.